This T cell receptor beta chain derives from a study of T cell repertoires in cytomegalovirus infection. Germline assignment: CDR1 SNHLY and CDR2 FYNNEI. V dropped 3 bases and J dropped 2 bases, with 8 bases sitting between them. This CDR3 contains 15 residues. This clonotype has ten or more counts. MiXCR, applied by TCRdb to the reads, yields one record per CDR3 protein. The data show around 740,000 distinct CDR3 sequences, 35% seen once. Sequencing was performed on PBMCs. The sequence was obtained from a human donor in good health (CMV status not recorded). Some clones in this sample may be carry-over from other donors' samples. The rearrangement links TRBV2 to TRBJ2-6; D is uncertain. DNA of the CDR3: TGTGCCAGCAGTGAGAGTAGCCCTGGGGCCAACGTCCTGACTTTC. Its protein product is CASSESSPGANVLTF. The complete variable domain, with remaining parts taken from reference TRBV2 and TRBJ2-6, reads EPEVTQTPSHQVTQMGQEVILRCVPISNHLYFYWYRQILGQKVEFLVSFYNNEISEKSEIFDDQFSVERPDGSNFTLKIRSTKLEDSAMYFCASSESSPGANVLTFGAGSRLTVL.